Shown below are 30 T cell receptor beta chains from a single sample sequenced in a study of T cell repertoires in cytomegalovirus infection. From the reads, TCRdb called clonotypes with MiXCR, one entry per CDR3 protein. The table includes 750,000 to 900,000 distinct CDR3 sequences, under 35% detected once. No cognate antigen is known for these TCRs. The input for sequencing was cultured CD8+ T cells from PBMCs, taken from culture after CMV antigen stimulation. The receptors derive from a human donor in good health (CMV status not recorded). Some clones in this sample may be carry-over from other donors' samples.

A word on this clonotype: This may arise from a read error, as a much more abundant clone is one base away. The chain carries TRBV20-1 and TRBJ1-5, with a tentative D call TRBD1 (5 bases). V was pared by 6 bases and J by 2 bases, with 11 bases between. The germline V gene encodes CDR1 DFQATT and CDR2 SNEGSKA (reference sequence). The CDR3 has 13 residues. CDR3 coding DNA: TGCAGTGCCTTGGGGGGAGGCAATCAGCCCCAGCATTTT. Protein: CSALGGGNQPQHF.

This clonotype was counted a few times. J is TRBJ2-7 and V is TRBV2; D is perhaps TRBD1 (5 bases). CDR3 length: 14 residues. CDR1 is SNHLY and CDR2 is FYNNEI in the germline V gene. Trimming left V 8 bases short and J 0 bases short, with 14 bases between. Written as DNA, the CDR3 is TGTGCCAGCGGAGATAACAGGAGCTCCTACGAGCAGTACTTC. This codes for CASGDNRSSYEQYF.

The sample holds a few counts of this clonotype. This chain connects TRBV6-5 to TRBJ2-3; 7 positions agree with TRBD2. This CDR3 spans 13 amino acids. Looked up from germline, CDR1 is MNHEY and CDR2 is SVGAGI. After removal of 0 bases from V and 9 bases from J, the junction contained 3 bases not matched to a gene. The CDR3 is CASSYSAGGTQYF. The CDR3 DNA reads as TGTGCCAGCAGTTACTCCGCCGGGGGGACGCAGTATTTT.

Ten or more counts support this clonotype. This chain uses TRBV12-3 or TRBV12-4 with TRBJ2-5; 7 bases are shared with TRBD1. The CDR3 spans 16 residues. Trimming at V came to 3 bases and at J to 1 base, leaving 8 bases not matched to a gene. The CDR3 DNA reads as TGTGCCAGCAGTTTTATTAGGGGGCAAGTCCAAGAGACCCAGTACTTC. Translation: CASSFIRGQVQETQYF.

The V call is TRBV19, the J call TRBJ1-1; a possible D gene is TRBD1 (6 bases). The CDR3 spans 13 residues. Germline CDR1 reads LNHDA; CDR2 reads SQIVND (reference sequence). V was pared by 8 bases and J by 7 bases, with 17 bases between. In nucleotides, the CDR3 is TGTGCCAGTTGCCCGGCAGGGGTGCTTGAAGCTTTCTTT. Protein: CASCPAGVLEAFF.

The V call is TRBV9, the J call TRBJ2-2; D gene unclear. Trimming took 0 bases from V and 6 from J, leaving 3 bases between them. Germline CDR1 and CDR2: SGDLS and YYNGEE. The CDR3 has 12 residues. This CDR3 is CASSVDSGELFF. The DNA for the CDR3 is TGTGCCAGCAGCGTAGATTCCGGGGAGCTGTTTTTT.

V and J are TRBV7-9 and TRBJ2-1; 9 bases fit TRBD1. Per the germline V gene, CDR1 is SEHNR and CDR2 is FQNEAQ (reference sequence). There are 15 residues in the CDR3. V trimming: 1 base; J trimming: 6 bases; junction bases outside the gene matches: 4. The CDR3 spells CASSLGDRVANEQFF. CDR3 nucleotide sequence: TGTGCCAGCAGCTTAGGGGACAGGGTGGCCAATGAGCAGTTCTTC.

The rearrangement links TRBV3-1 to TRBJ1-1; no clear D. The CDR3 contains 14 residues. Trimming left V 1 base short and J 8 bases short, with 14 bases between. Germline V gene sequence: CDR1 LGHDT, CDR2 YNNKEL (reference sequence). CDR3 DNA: TGTGCCAGCAGCCAAGGAGGTTCGCCGGGAGAAGCTTTCTTT. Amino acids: CASSQGGSPGEAFF.

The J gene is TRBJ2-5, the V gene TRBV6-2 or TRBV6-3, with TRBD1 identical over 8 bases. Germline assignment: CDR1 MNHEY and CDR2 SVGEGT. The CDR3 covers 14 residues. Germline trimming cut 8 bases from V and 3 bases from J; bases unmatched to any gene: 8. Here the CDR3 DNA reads TGTGCCAGCTCCCCCTGGGGACAGGAAGAGACCCAGTACTTC. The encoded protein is CASSPWGQEETQYF.

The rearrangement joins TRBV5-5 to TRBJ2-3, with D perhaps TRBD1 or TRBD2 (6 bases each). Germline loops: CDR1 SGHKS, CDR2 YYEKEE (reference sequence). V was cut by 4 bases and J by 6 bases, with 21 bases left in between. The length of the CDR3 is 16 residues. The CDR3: CASSGIMGGRLDTQYF. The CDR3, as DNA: TGTGCCAGCAGCGGGATAATGGGGGGCAGGTTGGATACGCAGTATTTT.

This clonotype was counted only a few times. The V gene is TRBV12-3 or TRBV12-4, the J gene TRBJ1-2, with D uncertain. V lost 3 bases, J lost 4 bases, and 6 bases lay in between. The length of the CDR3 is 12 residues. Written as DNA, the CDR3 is TGTGCCAGCAGTTTCCACACCTATGGCTACACCTTC. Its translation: CASSFHTYGYTF.

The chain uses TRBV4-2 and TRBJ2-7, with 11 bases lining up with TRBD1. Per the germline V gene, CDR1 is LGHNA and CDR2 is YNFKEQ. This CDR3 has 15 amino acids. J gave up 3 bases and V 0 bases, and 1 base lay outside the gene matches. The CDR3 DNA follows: TGTGCCAGCAGCCAAGAGGGGACAGGGGGCTACGAGCAGTACGTC. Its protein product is CASSQEGTGGYEQYV.

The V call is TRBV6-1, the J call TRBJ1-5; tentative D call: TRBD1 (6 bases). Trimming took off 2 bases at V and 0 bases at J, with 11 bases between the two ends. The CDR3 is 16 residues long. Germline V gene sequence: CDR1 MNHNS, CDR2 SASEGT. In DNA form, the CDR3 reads TGTGCCAGCAGTGAATGGGCAGGGGATAGCAATCAGCCCCAGCATTTT. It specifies CASSEWAGDSNQPQHF.

CDR3 in DNA: TGTGCCAGTAGTATAGAAGTGGGGACCCCCGAACCCTACGAGCAGTACTTC. The encoded protein is CASSIEVGTPEPYEQYF. The chain joins TRBV19 to TRBJ2-7; D is perhaps TRBD1 or TRBD2 (5 bases each). Trimming left V 0 bases short and J 2 bases short, with 17 bases between. The CDR3 extends over 17 amino acids. The germline gives CDR1 LNHDA, CDR2 SQIVND (reference sequence).

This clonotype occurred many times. This chain's CDR3 is CASSEDRGDYNSPLHF. The CDR3 nucleotides read TGTGCCAGCAGCGAAGACAGGGGTGATTATAATTCACCCCTCCACTTT. This chain connects TRBV7-2 to TRBJ1-6; 8 positions agree with TRBD1. V lost 5 bases and J lost 4; bases outside the gene matches: 7. This CDR3 is built from 16 residues. The germline gives CDR1 SGHTA, CDR2 FQGNSA.

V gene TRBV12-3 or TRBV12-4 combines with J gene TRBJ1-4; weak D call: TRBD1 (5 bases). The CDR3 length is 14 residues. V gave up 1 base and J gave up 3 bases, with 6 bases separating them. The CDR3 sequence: CASSLGRANEKLFF. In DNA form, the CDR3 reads TGTGCCAGCAGTTTAGGCAGGGCTAATGAAAAACTGTTTTTT.

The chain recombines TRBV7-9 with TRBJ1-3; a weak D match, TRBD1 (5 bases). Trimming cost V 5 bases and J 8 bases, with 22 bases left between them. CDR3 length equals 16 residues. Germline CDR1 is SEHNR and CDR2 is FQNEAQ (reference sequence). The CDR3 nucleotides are TGTGCCAGCAGCCTCTCGGGGGTGGCTTTGGCTGACACCATATATTTT. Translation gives CASSLSGVALADTIYF. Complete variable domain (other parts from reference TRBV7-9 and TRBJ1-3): DTGVSQNPRHKITKRGQNVTFRCDPISEHNRLYWYRQTLGQGPEFLTYFQNEAQLEKSRLLSDRFSAERPKGSFSTLEIQRTEQGDSAMYLCASSLSGVALADTIYFGEGSWLTVV.

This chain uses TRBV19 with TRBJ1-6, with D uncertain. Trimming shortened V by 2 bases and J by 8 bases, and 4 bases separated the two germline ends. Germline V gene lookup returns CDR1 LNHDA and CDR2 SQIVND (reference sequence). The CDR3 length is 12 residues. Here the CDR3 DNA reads TGTGCCAGTAGTATACCCTATTCACCCCTCCACTTT. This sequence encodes CASSIPYSPLHF.

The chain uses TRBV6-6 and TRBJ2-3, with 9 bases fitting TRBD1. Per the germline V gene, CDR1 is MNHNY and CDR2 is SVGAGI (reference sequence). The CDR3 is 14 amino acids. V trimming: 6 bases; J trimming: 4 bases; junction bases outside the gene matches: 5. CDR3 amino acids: CASRWTGDPDTQYF. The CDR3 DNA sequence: TGTGCCAGCAGGTGGACAGGGGACCCAGATACGCAGTATTTT.

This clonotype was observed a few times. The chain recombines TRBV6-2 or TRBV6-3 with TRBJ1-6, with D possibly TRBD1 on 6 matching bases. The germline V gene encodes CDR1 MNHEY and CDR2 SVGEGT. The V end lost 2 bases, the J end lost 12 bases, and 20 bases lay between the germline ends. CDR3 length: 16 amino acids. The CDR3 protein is CASSYTLDSSFGPLHF. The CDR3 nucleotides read TGTGCCAGCAGTTACACCTTGGACAGCTCCTTTGGACCCCTCCACTTT.

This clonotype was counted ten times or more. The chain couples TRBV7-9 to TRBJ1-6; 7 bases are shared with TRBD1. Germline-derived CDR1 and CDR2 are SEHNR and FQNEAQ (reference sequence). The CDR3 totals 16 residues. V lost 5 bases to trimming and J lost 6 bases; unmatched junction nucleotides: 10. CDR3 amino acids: CASSPDDRAINSPLHF. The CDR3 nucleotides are TGTGCCAGCAGCCCAGACGACAGGGCTATTAATTCACCCCTCCACTTT. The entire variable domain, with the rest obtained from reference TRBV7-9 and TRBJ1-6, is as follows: DTGVSQNPRHKITKRGQNVTFRCDPISEHNRLYWYRQTLGQGPEFLTYFQNEAQLEKSRLLSDRFSAERPKGSFSTLEIQRTEQGDSAMYLCASSPDDRAINSPLHFGNGTRLTVT.

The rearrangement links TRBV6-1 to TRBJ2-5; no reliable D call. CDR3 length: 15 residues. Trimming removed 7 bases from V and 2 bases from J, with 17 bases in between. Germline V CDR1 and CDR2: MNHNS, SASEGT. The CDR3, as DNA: TGTGCCAGCACGAGGATCGGATCACAACAAGAGACCCAGTACTTC. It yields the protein CASTRIGSQQETQYF.

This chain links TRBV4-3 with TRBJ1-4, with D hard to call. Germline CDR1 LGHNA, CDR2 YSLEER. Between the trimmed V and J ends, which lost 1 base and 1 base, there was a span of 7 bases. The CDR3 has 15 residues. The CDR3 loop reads CASSQAWKTNEKLFF. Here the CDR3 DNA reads TGCGCCAGCAGCCAAGCGTGGAAAACTAATGAAAAACTGTTTTTT.

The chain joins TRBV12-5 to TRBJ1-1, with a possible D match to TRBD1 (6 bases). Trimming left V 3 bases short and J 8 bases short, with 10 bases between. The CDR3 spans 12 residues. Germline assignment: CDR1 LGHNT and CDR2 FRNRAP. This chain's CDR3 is CASGFEGGEAFF. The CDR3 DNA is TGTGCTAGTGGTTTCGAGGGGGGCGAAGCTTTCTTT.

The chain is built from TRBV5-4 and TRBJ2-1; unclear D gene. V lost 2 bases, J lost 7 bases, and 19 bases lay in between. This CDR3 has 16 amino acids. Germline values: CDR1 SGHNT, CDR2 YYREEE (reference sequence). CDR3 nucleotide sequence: TGTGCCAGCAGCTTAAAGAGACTCACCTGGGGTAATGAGCAGTTCTTC. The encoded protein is CASSLKRLTWGNEQFF.

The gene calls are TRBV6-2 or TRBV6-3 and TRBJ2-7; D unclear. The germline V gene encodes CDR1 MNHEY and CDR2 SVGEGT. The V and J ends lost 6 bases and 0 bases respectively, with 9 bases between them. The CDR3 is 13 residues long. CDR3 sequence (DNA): TGTGCCAGCAGCCCCTTGTCCTCCTACGAGCAGTACGTC. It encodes CASSPLSSYEQYV.

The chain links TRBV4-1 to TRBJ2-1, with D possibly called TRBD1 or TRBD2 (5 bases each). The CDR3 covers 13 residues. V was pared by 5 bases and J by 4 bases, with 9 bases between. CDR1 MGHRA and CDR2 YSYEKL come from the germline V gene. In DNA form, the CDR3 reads TGCGCCAGCAGCTCGGGACGTTACAATGAGCAGTTCTTC. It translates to CASSSGRYNEQFF.

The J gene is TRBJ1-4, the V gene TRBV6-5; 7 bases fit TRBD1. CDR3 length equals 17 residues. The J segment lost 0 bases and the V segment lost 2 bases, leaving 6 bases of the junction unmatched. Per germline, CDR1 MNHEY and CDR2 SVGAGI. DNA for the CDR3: TGTGCCAGCAGTTACAGTACAGGGGCCTCAACTAATGAAAAACTGTTTTTT. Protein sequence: CASSYSTGASTNEKLFF.

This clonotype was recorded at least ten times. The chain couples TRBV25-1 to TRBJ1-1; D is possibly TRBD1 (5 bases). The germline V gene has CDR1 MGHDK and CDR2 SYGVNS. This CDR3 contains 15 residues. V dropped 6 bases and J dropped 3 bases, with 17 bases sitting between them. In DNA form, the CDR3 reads TGTGCCAGCAGGAGGAGTAAGGGGATGGACACTGAAGCTTTCTTT. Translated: CASRRSKGMDTEAFF.

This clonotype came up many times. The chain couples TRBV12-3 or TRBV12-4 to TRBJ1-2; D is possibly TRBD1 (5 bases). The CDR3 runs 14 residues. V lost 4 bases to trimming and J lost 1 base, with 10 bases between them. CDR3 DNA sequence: TGTGCCAGCAGTTCGGGGGAATATAACTATGGCTACACCTTC. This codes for CASSSGEYNYGYTF.